This T cell receptor beta chain emerged from a study of CD8+CD57+ T cells in acquired aplastic anemia (dated by TCRdb to the late 2010s). Study-wide context: DNA extracted from sorted CD4+ and CD8+ cells had a mean of approximately 3.4 ug, with a range of 0.2 to 27.4 ug. Healthy donor samples averaged approximately 10 million reads for CD4+ and 11 million to 14 million for CD8+ cells. Results the study describes overall, beyond this receptor: Roughly 30 CD8+ CDR3 sequences were shared between patients and controls but appeared highly expressed in patients and within their immunodominant clones. No significant difference in CD8+ Simpson's diversity was found between patients and healthy controls (P=0.060).

TCR beta VDJ combination and CDR3 sequence profiling used genomic DNA as the template. TCR repertoire sequencing was run on an Illumina HiSeq 2000. Regarding the original processing steps: TRBV/TRBJ rearrangement plots, CDR3 size and DJ length profiles, and Simpson's diversity index were used to assess repertoires. The immunodominant clone was defined as the most abundant DNA sequence in deep sequencing data. CDR3 amino acid sequences were checked for sharing between subjects and were compared against published repertoires and the VDJdb database. The public reads were run again by TCRdb, first through fastp at Q25 and then through MiXCR, and only productive beta chains were kept. Entries that share a CDR3 protein sequence are merged under the most common genes and DNA. Here the V and J calls rest on TCRdb's processing, not on the authors' analysis. For this sample the table gives hundreds of thousands of distinct CDR3 sequences, of which just under 70% were detected only once. The ten largest account for under 4.5% of the sample.

In the study, sorted CD4+ and CD8+ blood T cells from patients with severe aplastic anemia and from healthy subjects underwent deep sequencing of TCR repertoires. Ficoll-Paque density gradient centrifugation was used to isolate peripheral blood mononuclear cells. Before DNA was extracted, CD4+ and CD8+ T cells were sorted using either FACS or magnetic beads. The sample holds many counts of this clonotype. Its binding antigen is unknown. No much larger clonotype is one base removed from it; base qualities were not supplied. Sequencing input: sorted CD4+, CD8+, or CD8+CD57+ T cells (not recorded which) from PBMCs. This TCR was recovered from a human donor in good health, serving as a control.

The CDR3 corresponds to CAWSVGQVYGYTF. The DNA sequence is given as TGTGCCTGGAGTGTAGGACAGGTCTATGGCTACACCTTC. The V and J genes are TRBV30 and TRBJ1-2; 7 central nucleotides agree with TRBD1. Measured from the cysteine to the phenylalanine, the CDR3 is 13 residues long. The entry retains the CDR3 DNA only, 39 bases that are in frame from base 1. V lost 0 bases and J lost 4 bases, and the count of bases not matched to a germline gene is 2. Looking up the germline V gene (reference sequence) yields CDR1 GTSNPN and CDR2 SVGIG.